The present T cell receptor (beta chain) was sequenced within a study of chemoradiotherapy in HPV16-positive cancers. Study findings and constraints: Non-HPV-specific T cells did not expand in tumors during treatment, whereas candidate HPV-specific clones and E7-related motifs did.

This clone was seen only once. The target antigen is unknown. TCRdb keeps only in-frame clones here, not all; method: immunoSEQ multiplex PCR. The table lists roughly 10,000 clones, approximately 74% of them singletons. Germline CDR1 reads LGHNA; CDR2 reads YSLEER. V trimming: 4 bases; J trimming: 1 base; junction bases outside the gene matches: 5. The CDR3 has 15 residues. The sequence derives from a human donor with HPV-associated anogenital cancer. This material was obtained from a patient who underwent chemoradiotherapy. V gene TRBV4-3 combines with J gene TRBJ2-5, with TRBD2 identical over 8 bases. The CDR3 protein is CASSRSGGPQETQYF. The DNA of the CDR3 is TGCGCCAGCAGCCGCAGCGGGGGCCCCCAAGAGACCCAGTACTTC.